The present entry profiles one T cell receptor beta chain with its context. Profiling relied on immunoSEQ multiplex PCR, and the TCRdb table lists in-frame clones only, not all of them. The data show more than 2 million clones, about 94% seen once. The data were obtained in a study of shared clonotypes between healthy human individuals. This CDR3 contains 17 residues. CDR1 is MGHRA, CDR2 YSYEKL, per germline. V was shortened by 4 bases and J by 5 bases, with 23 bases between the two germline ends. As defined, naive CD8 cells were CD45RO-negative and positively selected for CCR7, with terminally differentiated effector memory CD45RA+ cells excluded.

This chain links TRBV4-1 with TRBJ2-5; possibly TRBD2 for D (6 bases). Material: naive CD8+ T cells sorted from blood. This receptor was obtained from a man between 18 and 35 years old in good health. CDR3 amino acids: CASSPALASLSGETQYF. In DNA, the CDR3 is TGCGCCAGCAGCCCCGCCCTAGCGTCCTTAAGTGGGGAGACCCAGTACTTC.